This passage covers 15 T cell receptor beta chains from one sample sequenced in a study of blood T cell repertoires in COVID-19. Assay: immunoSEQ multiplex PCR; the TCRdb copy retains only in-frame clones and omits some. This sample yields approximately 74,000 clones, of which 79% are seen a single time; roughly 50% belongs to the top ten. Sequencing was done on a sample of peripheral blood. The receptors shown here come from a human donor in a cohort sampled during active COVID-19.

This clone is a singleton in its sample. The chain employs TRBV9 and TRBJ1-1; a weak D match, TRBD1 (6 bases). This CDR3 contains 14 residues. Trimming pared 4 bases from V and 2 bases from J, leaving 12 bases between. The germline CDR1 and CDR2 sequences are SGDLS and YYNGEE. The CDR3, as DNA: TGTGCCAGCAGCCGGGGGGCAGAAAACACTGAAGCTTTCTTT. It codes for CASSRGAENTEAFF.

The chain couples TRBV3-1 (or the pseudogene TRBV3-2) to TRBJ1-2; D is unresolved. The CDR3 runs to 15 residues. Trimming left V 0 bases short and J 8 bases short, with 16 bases between. Germline V gene data show CDR1 as LGHDT and CDR2 as YNNKEL (reference sequence). CDR3 coding DNA: TGTGCCAGCAGCCAAGATGCCGCTGGGCCCTGGGGCTACACCTTC. The encoded protein is CASSQDAAGPWGYTF.

The rearrangement uses TRBV19 and TRBJ1-5; 9 bases agree with TRBD1. The CDR3 extends over 15 amino acids. Trimming at V came to 3 bases and at J to 3 bases, leaving 3 bases not matched to a gene. Per germline, CDR1 LNHDA and CDR2 SQIVND (reference sequence). Here the CDR3 DNA reads TGTGCCAGTAGTATGGGACAGGGAATCAATCAGCCCCAGCATTTT. Translating it yields CASSMGQGINQPQHF.

The chain links TRBV14 to TRBJ1-2, with D perhaps TRBD1 (6 bases). CDR3 length: 15 amino acids. CDR1 SGHDN and CDR2 FVKESK come from the germline V gene. V lost 0 bases to trimming and J lost 6 bases, with 14 bases between them. This CDR3 reads CASSQDGGTSDGYTF. CDR3 nucleotide sequence: TGTGCCAGCAGCCAAGATGGGGGCACGTCGGATGGCTACACCTTC.

V usage is TRBV28 and J usage is TRBJ1-5; 7 nucleotides align to TRBD1. Per the germline V gene, CDR1 is MDHEN and CDR2 is SYDVKM. Germline trimming cut 8 bases from V and 5 bases from J; bases unmatched to any gene: 12. The CDR3 length is 15 residues. The CDR3 DNA is TGTGCCAGCCACTCAGGGGGGCGGATCGATCAGCCCCAGCATTTT. This translates into CASHSGGRIDQPQHF.

The gene calls are TRBV5-1 and TRBJ1-3; D is perhaps TRBD1 (5 bases). Germline V gene lookup returns CDR1 SGHRS and CDR2 YFSETQ. Trimming removed 3 bases at V and 1 base at J, with 8 bases between. The CDR3 consists of 14 residues. The CDR3 nucleotides read TGCGCCAGCAGCTCGACAGTTTCTGGAAACACCATATATTTT. Its translation is CASSSTVSGNTIYF.

The chain couples TRBV5-1 to TRBJ2-7, with TRBD1 identical over 7 bases. CDR1 is SGHRS, CDR2 YFSETQ, per germline. The CDR3 sequence is 14 residues long. Trimming cost V 4 bases and J 5 bases; bases outside gene matches: 9. Written as DNA, the CDR3 is TGCGCCAGCAGCGCTCGGGACAGTAGAGACGAGCAGTACTTC. Its translation: CASSARDSRDEQYF.

V gene TRBV5-4 combines with J gene TRBJ2-5, with 13 bases aligning to TRBD2. With 4 bases clipped from V and 5 bases from J, the junction kept 8 bases outside the gene matches. This CDR3 has 16 residues. Germline V gene sequence: CDR1 SGHNT, CDR2 YYREEE (reference sequence). The CDR3 region has the DNA TGTGCCAGCAGCAGGGGACTAGCGGGGAGTACGGAGACCCAGTACTTC. The encoded protein is CASSRGLAGSTETQYF.

This clone was seen only once. The rearrangement uses TRBV4-1 and TRBJ2-7, with D possibly TRBD1 on 6 matching bases. The germline gives CDR1 MGHRA, CDR2 YSYEKL. Trimming shortened V by 5 bases and J by 0 bases, and 11 bases separated the two germline ends. The CDR3 spans 14 residues. CDR3 sequence reads: CASSIRDNSYEQYF. In DNA, the CDR3 is TGCGCCAGCAGCATCCGGGACAACTCCTACGAGCAGTACTTC.

On this clone itself: Other DNA sequences of this sample code for an identical CDR3. The chain recombines TRBV30 with TRBJ2-5; D perhaps matches TRBD1 (6 bases). V lost 5 bases to trimming and J lost 2 bases, with 9 bases between them. The CDR3 is made up of 12 amino acids. Germline-derived CDR1 and CDR2 are GTSNPN and SVGIG (reference sequence). CDR3 sequence reads: CAWGTGQETQYF. In DNA form, the CDR3 reads TGTGCCTGGGGTACAGGGCAAGAGACCCAGTACTTC.

V is TRBV10-2 and J is TRBJ2-7, with D perhaps TRBD2 (7 bases). Trimming pared 10 bases from V and 3 bases from J, leaving 16 bases between. The CDR3 is 13 residues long. CDR1 is WSHSY, CDR2 SAAADI, per germline. The CDR3 coding sequence is TGCGCCACCAATAAGGGGGGGATCTACGAGCAGTACTTC. This sequence encodes CATNKGGIYEQYF.

The rearrangement uses TRBV28 and TRBJ2-5, with 9 nucleotides matching TRBD2. The germline gives CDR1 MDHEN, CDR2 SYDVKM. The junction had 10 bases not matched to a gene; V was cut back by 7 bases and J by 4 bases. CDR3 length equals 15 residues. The CDR3 coding sequence is TGTGCCAGCACCATGGCGGGAGGGGCCTCAGAGACCCAGTACTTC. Translation gives CASTMAGGASETQYF.

The genes are TRBV7-9 and TRBJ2-2; 10 nucleotides align to TRBD1. V was pared by 5 bases and J by 5 bases, with 5 bases of the junction left unmatched. Per germline, CDR1 SEHNR and CDR2 FQNEAQ (reference sequence). This CDR3 spans 15 amino acids. The CDR3 reads CASSPTGGVTGELFF. The CDR3 nucleotides are TGTGCCAGCAGCCCGACAGGGGGCGTTACCGGGGAGCTGTTTTTT.

The chain has TRBV3-1 (or the pseudogene TRBV3-2) and TRBJ2-7; D ambiguous. Germline V gene data show CDR1 as LGHDT and CDR2 as YNNKEL (reference sequence). The CDR3 runs 15 residues. V was pared by 1 base and J by 1 base, with 11 bases between. As DNA, the CDR3 is TGTGCCAGCAGCCAAGGGGCAGGAATATCCTACGAGCAGTACTTC. Protein product: CASSQGAGISYEQYF.

The chain uses TRBV12-3 or TRBV12-4 and TRBJ1-5; 7 positions agree with TRBD1. There are 13 residues in the CDR3. The ends lost 5 bases at V and 7 bases at J; junction bases unmatched: 5. The CDR3, as DNA: TGTGCCAGCAGTCGCGACAGGGAACAGCCCCAGCATTTT. This codes for CASSRDREQPQHF.